One sample yielded the 16 T cell receptor beta chains listed below, sequenced in a study of regulatory T cells in long-lasting Graves disease. Time point denoted: newly diagnosed GD, antithyroid drugs for less than 3 months. PBMC-extracted RNA yielded the TCR library. Construction of the TCR beta libraries employed iRepertoire HTBI primers in conjunction with Arm-PCR of CDR3 regions. TCRdb reprocessed the multiplex PCR reads with MiXCR, giving one entry per CDR3 protein. Found here are 400,000 to 500,000 distinct CDR3 sequences, approximately 16% of them singletons; the top ten hold about a quarter. These data are also associated with another study on T cells in Graves' hyperthyroidism and ophthalmopathy.

The material was peripheral blood mononuclear cells (PBMCs), obtained at new diagnosis, from a patient treated with antithyroid drugs. These receptors all stem from a woman aged 18-29 years with Graves disease.

V is TRBV7-9 and J is TRBJ2-1; unclear D gene. Trimming removed 1 base at V and 0 bases at J, with 4 bases between. CDR1 and CDR2 (germline): SEHNR, FQNEAQ (reference sequence). CDR3 length equals 14 residues. The CDR3 loop is CASSLGTSYNEQFF. In nucleotides, the CDR3 is TGTGCCAGCAGCTTAGGGACCTCCTACAATGAGCAGTTCTTC. Full variable domain (outside the CDR3, taken from reference TRBV7-9 and TRBJ2-1): DTGVSQNPRHKITKRGQNVTFRCDPISEHNRLYWYRQTLGQGPEFLTYFQNEAQLEKSRLLSDRFSAERPKGSFSTLEIQRTEQGDSAMYLCASSLGTSYNEQFFGPGTRLTVL.

This clonotype has more than one count but fewer than ten. This may be a read error, as it is one base from a much larger clone. This chain uses TRBV7-2 with TRBJ2-1; D is ambiguous. CDR3 size: 13 residues. The germline V and J ends were trimmed by 3 bases and 9 bases, with 12 bases remaining between them. Germline assignment: CDR1 SGHTA and CDR2 FQGNSA. The CDR3 loop reads CASSLVAHCEQFF. The CDR3 DNA is TGTGCCAGCAGCTTGGTGGCCCACTGTGAGCAGTTCTTC. The full variable domain, in which reference TRBV7-2 and TRBJ2-1 provide the parts outside the CDR3, is GAGVSQSPSNKVTEKGKDVELRCDPISGHTALYWYRQSLGQGLEFLIYFQGNSAPDKSGLPSDRFSAERTGGSVSTLTIQRTQQEDSAVYLCASSLVAHCEQFFGPGTRLTVL.

There are a few counts of this clonotype. This rearrangement joins TRBV7-9 to TRBJ2-7; 9 bases align to TRBD2. The CDR3 length is 13 residues. Trimming cost V 8 bases and J 3 bases; bases outside gene matches: 5. In germline, CDR1 is SEHNR, CDR2 FQNEAQ (reference sequence). CDR3 sequence reads: CASGGLAHYEQYF. In DNA form, the CDR3 reads TGTGCCAGCGGGGGACTAGCCCACTACGAGCAGTACTTC.

This clonotype was recorded a few times. J is TRBJ2-2 and V is TRBV6-5, with D unclear. The germline CDR1 and CDR2 sequences are MNHEY and SVGAGI. This CDR3 has 12 amino acids. Trimming removed 2 bases from V and 6 bases from J, with 4 bases in between. Here the CDR3 reads CASSYGPGELFF. In nucleotides, the CDR3 is TGTGCCAGCAGTTACGGCCCCGGGGAGCTGTTTTTT.

This clonotype has a count of ten or more. The genes are TRBV6-1 and TRBJ2-7, with D perhaps assigned TRBD1 or TRBD2 (6 bases each). The CDR3 spans 13 residues. V dropped 7 bases and J dropped 5 bases, with 15 bases sitting between them. Germline V gene data show CDR1 as MNHNS and CDR2 as SASEGT. The CDR3, as DNA: TGTGCCAGCACCCCGGGGGCTGGCGACGAGCAGTACTTC. Residues: CASTPGAGDEQYF.

This clonotype was seen many times. The chain recombines TRBV7-2 with TRBJ2-5, with TRBD1 as a possible D gene (5 bases). The CDR3 runs 14 residues. Germline CDR1 reads SGHTA; CDR2 reads FQGNSA. V lost 9 bases, J lost 3 bases, and 17 bases lay in between. This CDR3 is CASSGGAVEETQYF. The CDR3 region has the DNA TGTGCCAGTTCCGGTGGGGCTGTGGAAGAGACCCAGTACTTC.

This clonotype was counted many times. The chain joins TRBV7-2 to TRBJ2-1, with D possibly TRBD1 on 5 matching bases. The CDR3 runs to 14 residues. Germline assignment: CDR1 SGHTA and CDR2 FQGNSA. Trimming pared 4 bases from V and 6 bases from J, leaving 13 bases between. CDR3 in DNA: TGTGCCAGCAGCTATCAAAACAGGATCAATGAGCAGTTCTTC. The encoded protein is CASSYQNRINEQFF. Together with reference TRBV7-2 and TRBJ2-1, the CDR3 gives the full variable domain: GAGVSQSPSNKVTEKGKDVELRCDPISGHTALYWYRQSLGQGLEFLIYFQGNSAPDKSGLPSDRFSAERTGGSVSTLTIQRTQQEDSAVYLCASSYQNRINEQFFGPGTRLTVL.

On this clonotype itself: This may be a read error, as it is one base from a much larger clone. The gene calls are TRBV12-3 or TRBV12-4 and TRBJ2-3; D gene unclear. The CDR3 length is 12 residues. CDR3 DNA: TGTGCCAGCAGTTTATCTGTAGAGACCCGGTACTTC. Its protein is CASSLSVETRYF.

This clonotype was seen many times. The chain has TRBV28 and TRBJ1-4, with TRBD1 as a possible D gene (5 bases). Trimming stripped 3 bases from V and 5 bases from J, with 10 bases between. The CDR3 sequence is 14 residues long. Per germline, CDR1 MDHEN and CDR2 SYDVKM. The CDR3 loop is CASSFSGPNEKLFF. DNA for the CDR3: TGTGCCAGCAGTTTCTCGGGGCCCAATGAAAAACTGTTTTTT.

This clonotype occurred many times. V usage is TRBV18 and J usage is TRBJ1-4, with unresolved D. The CDR3 runs to 13 residues. V lost 4 bases and J 4 bases, leaving 7 bases between the germline ends. Germline-derived CDR1 and CDR2 are KGHSH and LQKENI. Here the CDR3 reads CASSLQSNEKLFF. CDR3 coding DNA: TGTGCCAGCTCACTCCAGAGTAATGAAAAACTGTTTTTT.

The chain joins TRBV19 to TRBJ2-3; D gene ambiguous. Looked up from germline, CDR1 is LNHDA and CDR2 is SQIVND (reference sequence). V shed 7 bases and J shed 4 bases, with 15 bases lying between them. This CDR3 contains 14 residues. Here the CDR3 DNA reads TGTGCCAGTAAGTCAAGTTTGGTTGCAGATACGCAGTATTTT. The encoded protein is CASKSSLVADTQYF.

This clonotype was counted at least ten times. The rearrangement uses TRBV20-1 and TRBJ1-4; D is perhaps TRBD1 (5 bases). The CDR3 has 13 amino acids. CDR1 is DFQATT and CDR2 is SNEGSKA in the germline V gene (reference sequence). The germline V and J ends were trimmed by 6 bases and 5 bases, with 13 bases remaining between them. CDR3 bases: TGCAGTGCCAGGAACAGGAGGAATGAAAAACTGTTTTTT. It yields the protein CSARNRRNEKLFF.

This clonotype was counted only a few times. This CDR3 reads CASSLRGGWGTEAFF. As DNA, the CDR3 is TGTGCCAGCAGTTTACGGGGGGGATGGGGCACTGAAGCTTTCTTT. This sequence joins TRBV27 and TRBJ1-1; possibly TRBD1 for D (5 bases). The V gene lost 2 bases and the J gene lost 4 bases, with 14 bases spanning the gap. The length of the CDR3 is 15 residues. Germline values: CDR1 MNHEY, CDR2 SMNVEV (reference sequence).

This clonotype was recorded many times. The rearrangement uses TRBV28 and TRBJ1-1; no definite D call. Trimming pared 2 bases from V and 8 bases from J, leaving 12 bases between. In germline, CDR1 is MDHEN, CDR2 SYDVKM. The CDR3 is 13 amino acids. This CDR3 is CASSLTLSGEAFF. The CDR3 nucleotides read TGTGCCAGCAGTTTAACCCTGTCGGGGGAAGCTTTCTTT. Full variable domain (remainder filled in from reference TRBV28 and TRBJ1-1): DVKVTQSSRYLVKRTGEKVFLECVQDMDHENMFWYRQDPGLGLRLIYFSYDVKMKEKGDIPEGYSVSREKKERFSLILESASTNQTSMYLCASSLTLSGEAFFGQGTRLTVV.

The chain has TRBV28 and TRBJ2-2; 9 bases match TRBD2. V shed 6 bases and J 5 bases; nucleotides not matched to a gene: 10. Germline V gene lookup returns CDR1 MDHEN and CDR2 SYDVKM. This CDR3 is 16 amino acids long. The chain's CDR3 is CASSLISGSGTGELFF. The CDR3, as DNA: TGTGCCAGCAGCTTAATTAGCGGGAGTGGGACCGGGGAGCTGTTTTTT.

In this sample, this clonotype turned up a few times. The chain has TRBV7-2 and TRBJ2-7; 8 bases are shared with TRBD2. Trimming at V came to 3 bases and at J to 2 bases, leaving 6 bases not matched to a gene. The CDR3 covers 15 residues. Looked up from germline, CDR1 is SGHTA and CDR2 is FQGNSA. The CDR3 bases are TGTGCCAGCAGCTTGGGTTCGCGGGAGGCCTACGAGCAGTACTTC. Translated, it gives CASSLGSREAYEQYF. Supplemented by reference TRBV7-2 and TRBJ2-7, the full variable domain reads GAGVSQSPSNKVTEKGKDVELRCDPISGHTALYWYRQSLGQGLEFLIYFQGNSAPDKSGLPSDRFSAERTGGSVSTLTIQRTQQEDSAVYLCASSLGSREAYEQYFGPGTRLTVT.